Below are 27 T cell receptor beta chains sequenced from a single sample in a study of OX40 agonist ivuxolimab in advanced cancers. Assay used: immunoSEQ multiplex PCR; TCRdb lists only in-frame clones, some missing. Of tens of thousands of clones in the sample, around 94% are singletons; the top ten hold 20%. Sample: CD4+ or CD8+ T cells sorted from blood, taken in a trial of the OX40 agonist ivuxolimab. The receptors come from an adult with an advanced solid tumor such as melanoma, head and neck, liver or kidney cancer.

This chain joins TRBV7-3 and TRBJ2-7; no firm D call. Germline V gene sequence: CDR1 SGHTA, CDR2 FQGTGA. Trimming cost V 1 base and J 3 bases, with 4 bases left between them. The CDR3 has 12 residues. CDR3 sequence (DNA): TGTGCCAGCAGCTTAAACGGCTACGAGCAGTACTTC. Its protein product is CASSLNGYEQYF.

The chain couples TRBV5-1 to TRBJ1-4; 9 nucleotides match TRBD1. This CDR3 has 18 residues. V lost 5 bases and J lost 6; bases outside the gene matches: 17. Germline V CDR1 and CDR2: SGHRS, YFSETQ. CDR3 region: CASSTLWEPGQGDEKLFF. Here the CDR3 DNA reads TGCGCCAGCAGTACCCTCTGGGAACCGGGACAGGGCGATGAAAAACTGTTTTTT.

V is TRBV6-1 and J is TRBJ1-5, with D tentatively TRBD1 (5 bases). Germline CDR1 is MNHNS and CDR2 is SASEGT. There are 12 residues in the CDR3. Trimming cost V 4 bases and J 6 bases, with 7 bases left between them. The CDR3 coding sequence is TGTGCCAGCAGTGGGGGCGGTCAGCCCCAGCATTTT. Its protein is CASSGGGQPQHF.

J is TRBJ1-2 and V is TRBV7-2; D possibly corresponds to TRBD1 (5 bases). The V end was cut by 5 bases, the J end by 8 bases, with 15 bases between. CDR3 length: 13 residues. Germline CDR1 reads SGHTA; CDR2 reads FQGNSA. This CDR3 is CASSTGPGKGYTF. Here the CDR3 DNA reads TGTGCCAGCAGCACGGGGCCAGGAAAGGGCTACACCTTC.

V usage is TRBV19 and J usage is TRBJ2-1; 9 bases fit TRBD1. CDR1 and CDR2 from the germline V gene are LNHDA and SQIVND (reference sequence). The CDR3 consists of 13 residues. V was pared by 4 bases and J by 6 bases, with 1 base of the junction left unmatched. The CDR3 sequence: CASSTTGGNEQFF. In nucleotides, the CDR3 is TGTGCCAGTAGTACGACAGGGGGCAATGAGCAGTTCTTC.

The V call is TRBV7-9, the J call TRBJ2-1, with 7 bases matching TRBD2. Germline assignment: CDR1 SEHNR and CDR2 FQNEAQ (reference sequence). The CDR3 runs 15 residues. J was trimmed by 3 bases and V by 4 bases; bases with no gene match: 6. CDR3 nucleotides: TGTGCCAGCAGCTACGGGGAGCGGGACTACAATGAGCAGTTCTTC. Translation gives CASSYGERDYNEQFF. Variable domain in full (rest from reference TRBV7-9 and TRBJ2-1): DTGVSQNPRHKITKRGQNVTFRCDPISEHNRLYWYRQTLGQGPEFLTYFQNEAQLEKSRLLSDRFSAERPKGSFSTLEIQRTEQGDSAMYLCASSYGERDYNEQFFGPGTRLTVL.

The V call is TRBV14, the J call TRBJ2-7; D ambiguous. V lost 0 bases, J lost 0 bases, and 9 bases lay in between. This CDR3 has 15 residues. Germline-derived CDR1 and CDR2 are SGHDN and FVKESK. CDR3: CASSQEAVSSYEQYF. The CDR3 coding sequence is TGTGCCAGCAGCCAAGAGGCGGTTAGCTCCTACGAGCAGTACTTC. Combining the CDR3 with reference TRBV14 and TRBJ2-7 gives the whole variable domain EAGVTQFPSHSVIEKGQTVTLRCDPISGHDNLYWYRRVMGKEIKFLLHFVKESKQDESGMPNNRFLAERTGGTYSTLKVQPAELEDSGVYFCASSQEAVSSYEQYFGPGTRLTVT.

The chain joins TRBV5-6 to TRBJ2-3; D is unclear. There are 13 residues in the CDR3. V lost 0 bases and J 6 bases, leaving 8 bases between the germline ends. Germline assignment: CDR1 SGHDT and CDR2 YYEEEE. This CDR3 is CASSLGSPDTQYF. In DNA, the CDR3 is TGTGCCAGCAGCTTGGGATCGCCGGATACGCAGTATTTT.

The V and J genes are TRBV11-2 and TRBJ2-3, with a weak D call TRBD2 (6 bases). In germline, CDR1 is SGHAT, CDR2 FQNNGV. The CDR3 covers 15 residues. V shed 5 bases and J shed 4 bases, with 16 bases lying between them. Written as DNA, the CDR3 is TGTGCCAGCAGCCACTTCGGGGGAACCCCAGATACGCAGTATTTT. This codes for CASSHFGGTPDTQYF.

This clone was counted once. The J gene is TRBJ2-7, the V gene TRBV4-1; 15 nucleotides match TRBD2. Germline V gene lookup returns CDR1 MGHRA and CDR2 YSYEKL. This CDR3 is built from 15 residues. V was clipped by 3 bases and J by 7 bases; unmatched bases: 4. The CDR3 reads CASSQGLAGGREQYF. The CDR3 nucleotides are TGCGCCAGCAGCCAGGGACTAGCGGGGGGCCGGGAGCAGTACTTC.

The rearrangement joins TRBV28 to TRBJ2-2; 12 bases agree with TRBD1. Trimming took 7 bases from V and 7 from J; bases not matched to a gene: 7. The germline V gene has CDR1 MDHEN and CDR2 SYDVKM. CDR3 length: 15 residues. CDR3 loop: CASTTGQGAVGELFF. The CDR3 DNA reads TGTGCCAGCACCACGGGACAGGGGGCTGTCGGGGAGCTGTTTTTT.

This sequence joins TRBV4-1 and TRBJ1-1; TRBD1 is a possible D gene (5 bases). CDR3 length: 15 residues. V was cut by 4 bases and J by 1 base, with 13 bases left in between. Germline V gene lookup returns CDR1 MGHRA and CDR2 YSYEKL. Here the CDR3 reads CASSPTWGPNTEAFF. The CDR3 DNA reads TGCGCCAGCAGCCCGACCTGGGGCCCGAACACTGAAGCTTTCTTT.

This chain connects TRBV27 to TRBJ2-7; D might be TRBD1 (6 bases). CDR3 size: 18 residues. CDR1 MNHEY and CDR2 SMNVEV come from the germline V gene (reference sequence). With 5 bases removed from V and 1 base from J, the gap between germline ends came to 24 bases. The CDR3 region is CASSLLYPTQGLSYEQYF. DNA of the CDR3: TGTGCCAGCAGTCTCCTATATCCAACCCAGGGGCTGTCCTACGAGCAGTACTTC.

This chain uses TRBV11-2 with TRBJ2-2; D gene unclear. This CDR3 has 13 amino acids. Deletions cut 0 bases from V and 4 bases from J, with 3 bases between. Germline CDR1 reads SGHAT; CDR2 reads FQNNGV. As DNA, the CDR3 is TGTGCCAGCAGCTTAGACATCACCGGGGAGCTGTTTTTT. It codes for CASSLDITGELFF.

The chain links TRBV27 to TRBJ2-7; TRBD1 aligns across 7 bases. The V gene end was trimmed by 10 bases and the J gene end by 4 bases; junction bases not matched to a gene: 7. CDR1 and CDR2 from the germline V gene are MNHEY and SMNVEV (reference sequence). CDR3 length: 12 residues. CDR3 nucleotides: TGTGCCACCTTCGACAGGGCATACGAGCAGTACTTC. Protein: CATFDRAYEQYF.

The rearrangement uses TRBV19 and TRBJ2-7; possible D gene TRBD2, 6 bases. Trimming stripped 3 bases from V and 1 base from J, with 7 bases between. The germline CDR1 and CDR2 sequences are LNHDA and SQIVND (reference sequence). This CDR3 contains 13 residues. The CDR3 sequence is CASSMRGSYEQYF. The CDR3 DNA is TGTGCCAGTAGTATGCGGGGATCCTACGAGCAGTACTTC. The whole variable domain, filled in from reference TRBV19 and TRBJ2-7, reads DGGITQSPKYLFRKEGQNVTLSCEQNLNHDAMYWYRQDPGQGLRLIYYSQIVNDFQKGDIAEGYSVSREKKESFPLTVTSAQKNPTAFYLCASSMRGSYEQYFGPGTRLTVT.

This sequence joins TRBV27 and TRBJ1-3, with a weak D call TRBD1 (6 bases). Trimming stripped 5 bases from V and 0 bases from J, with 17 bases between. This CDR3 has 17 residues. From germline, CDR1 is MNHEY and CDR2 SMNVEV (reference sequence). The CDR3 DNA reads as TGTGCCAGCAGTCCAGGCCCCGACAGGTACTCTGGAAACACCATATATTTT. Its translation: CASSPGPDRYSGNTIYF.

V usage is TRBV7-9 and J usage is TRBJ1-2; D call uncertain. Germline lookup yields CDR1 SEHNR and CDR2 FQNEAQ (reference sequence). The V and J ends lost 0 bases and 1 base respectively, with 9 bases between them. This CDR3 comprises 15 residues. CDR3 DNA sequence: TGTGCCAGCAGCTTAGCTACGGAATTTAACTATGGCTACACCTTC. This codes for CASSLATEFNYGYTF.

This sequence joins TRBV11-2 and TRBJ1-3; D is undetermined. The CDR3 consists of 12 residues. Trimming removed 5 bases at V and 6 bases at J, with 8 bases between. Germline CDR1 is SGHAT and CDR2 is FQNNGV. CDR3 residues: CASSRDLNTIYF. Here the CDR3 DNA reads TGTGCCAGCAGCAGAGACCTAAACACCATATATTTT. The complete variable domain, with remaining parts taken from reference TRBV11-2 and TRBJ1-3, reads EAGVAQSPRYKIIEKRQSVAFWCNPISGHATLYWYQQILGQGPKLLIQFQNNGVVDDSQLPKDRFSAERLKGVDSTLKIQPAKLEDSAVYLCASSRDLNTIYFGEGSWLTVV.

This rearrangement joins TRBV11-2 to TRBJ2-3; possible D gene TRBD2, 7 bases. Trimming took 6 bases from V and 6 from J, leaving 22 bases between them. Germline V gives CDR1 SGHAT, CDR2 FQNNGV. The CDR3 runs 16 residues. The chain's CDR3 is CASRGGAGAILDTQYF. The CDR3 DNA sequence: TGTGCCAGCAGGGGGGGCGCGGGGGCCATTCTGGATACGCAGTATTTT. The full variable domain, its missing parts supplied by reference TRBV11-2 and TRBJ2-3, is EAGVAQSPRYKIIEKRQSVAFWCNPISGHATLYWYQQILGQGPKLLIQFQNNGVVDDSQLPKDRFSAERLKGVDSTLKIQPAKLEDSAVYLCASRGGAGAILDTQYFGPGTRLTVL.

This chain joins TRBV29-1 and TRBJ2-1; D is possibly TRBD1 (6 bases). The V gene lost 6 bases and the J gene lost 9 bases, with 15 bases spanning the gap. The germline V gene encodes CDR1 SQVTM and CDR2 ANQGSEA. The CDR3 spans 12 residues. For the CDR3, the DNA is TGCAGCGTGGATACAGGGAATGTTGAGCAGTTCTTC. Translation: CSVDTGNVEQFF.

Only one count was recorded for this clone. The rearrangement uses TRBV10-3 and TRBJ2-7; possibly TRBD2 for D (6 bases). There are 14 residues in the CDR3. Germline CDR1 ENHRY, CDR2 SYGVKD. The germline V and J ends were trimmed by 7 bases and 3 bases, with 16 bases remaining between them. The CDR3 nucleotides read TGTGCCATCATGTTGGAGGGTGGTGGCTACGAGCAGTACTTC. Its protein is CAIMLEGGGYEQYF.

V is TRBV7-2 and J is TRBJ1-1; D gene unclear. The V gene's germline CDR1 is SGHTA and CDR2 FQGNSA. CDR3 length equals 15 residues. The germline V and J ends were trimmed by 3 bases and 3 bases, with 14 bases remaining between them. For the CDR3, the DNA is TGTGCCAGCAGCTTTACCGCCATCTGGGACACTGAAGCTTTCTTT. As protein: CASSFTAIWDTEAFF.

This chain links TRBV21-1 with TRBJ2-7; no check of the table's D call, TRBD2, against the DNA was made. TRBV21-1 is a pseudogene locus. This CDR3 spans 15 amino acids. DNA of the CDR3: TGTGCCAGCAGCAAAGTCCGGCGCAGGGAGGACGAGCAGTACTTC. It translates to CASSKVRRREDEQYF.

The rearrangement links TRBV19 to TRBJ2-1, with D unclear. This CDR3 contains 15 residues. Germline values: CDR1 LNHDA, CDR2 SQIVND (reference sequence). V dropped 3 bases and J dropped 0 bases, with 9 bases sitting between them. CDR3 nucleotides: TGTGCCAGTAGTATCGGGCGGAGCTCCTACAATGAGCAGTTCTTC. Residues: CASSIGRSSYNEQFF.

The chain links TRBV5-4 to TRBJ2-2, with 11 nucleotides matching TRBD2. The CDR3 covers 15 residues. Unmatched junction bases numbered 6, after V lost 5 bases and J lost 6 bases. Germline assignment: CDR1 SGHNT and CDR2 YYREEE (reference sequence). The CDR3 DNA sequence: TGTGCCAGCAGGATTGGACTAGCGGGCCCCGGGGAGCTGTTTTTT. It specifies CASRIGLAGPGELFF.

The chain links TRBV5-6 to TRBJ2-1; a weak D match, TRBD2 (6 bases). The germline CDR1 and CDR2 sequences are SGHDT and YYEEEE. Trimming removed 4 bases at V and 10 bases at J, with 12 bases between. The CDR3 has 12 amino acids. CDR3 sequence (DNA): TGTGCCAGCAGCCCCGGGAGTTGGGAGCAGTTCTTC. Encoded protein: CASSPGSWEQFF.